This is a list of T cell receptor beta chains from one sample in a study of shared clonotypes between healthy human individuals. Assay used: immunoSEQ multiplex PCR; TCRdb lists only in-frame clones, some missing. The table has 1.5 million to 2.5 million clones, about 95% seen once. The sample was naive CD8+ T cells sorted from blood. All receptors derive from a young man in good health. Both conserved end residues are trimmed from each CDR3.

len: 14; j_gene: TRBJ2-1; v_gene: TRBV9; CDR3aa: ASSGSGGSHYNEQF
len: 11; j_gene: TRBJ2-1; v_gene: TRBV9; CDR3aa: ASQASSYNEQF
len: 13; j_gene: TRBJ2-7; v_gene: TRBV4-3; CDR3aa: ASSQVSGSRHEQY
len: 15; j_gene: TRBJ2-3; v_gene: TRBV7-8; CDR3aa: ASNLDRASGRADTQY
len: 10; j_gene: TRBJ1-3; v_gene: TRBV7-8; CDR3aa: ASSLAGNTIY
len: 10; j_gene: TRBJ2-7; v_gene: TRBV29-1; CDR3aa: SVPGTGVEQY
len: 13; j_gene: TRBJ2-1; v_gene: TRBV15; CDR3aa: ATSSPGTVHNEQF
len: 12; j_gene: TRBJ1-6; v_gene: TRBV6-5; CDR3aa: ASREGVGYSPLH
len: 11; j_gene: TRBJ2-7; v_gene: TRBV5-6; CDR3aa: ASSLGSSYEQY
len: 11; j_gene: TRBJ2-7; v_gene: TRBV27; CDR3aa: ASSLSEAYEQY
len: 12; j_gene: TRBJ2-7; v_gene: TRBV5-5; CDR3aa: ASSSGTGYLEQY
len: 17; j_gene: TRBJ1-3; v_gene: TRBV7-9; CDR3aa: ASSLGQGWSASSGNTIY
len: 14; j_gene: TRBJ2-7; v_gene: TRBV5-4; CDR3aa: ASSLQTSGPTYEQY